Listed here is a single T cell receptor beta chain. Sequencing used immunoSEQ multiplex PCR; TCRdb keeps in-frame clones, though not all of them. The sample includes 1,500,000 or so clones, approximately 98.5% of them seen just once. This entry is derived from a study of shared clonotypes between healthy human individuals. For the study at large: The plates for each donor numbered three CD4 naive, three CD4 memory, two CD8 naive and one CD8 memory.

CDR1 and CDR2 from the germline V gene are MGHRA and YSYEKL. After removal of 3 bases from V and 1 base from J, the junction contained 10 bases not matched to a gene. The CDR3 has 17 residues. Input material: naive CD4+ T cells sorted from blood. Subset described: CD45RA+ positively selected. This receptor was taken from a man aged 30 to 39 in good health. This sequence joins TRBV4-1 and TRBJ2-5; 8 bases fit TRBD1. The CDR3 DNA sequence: TGCGCCAGCAGCCATGCAGGACAGGGCCCAGTCCAAGAGACCCAGTACTTC. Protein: CASSHAGQGPVQETQYF.